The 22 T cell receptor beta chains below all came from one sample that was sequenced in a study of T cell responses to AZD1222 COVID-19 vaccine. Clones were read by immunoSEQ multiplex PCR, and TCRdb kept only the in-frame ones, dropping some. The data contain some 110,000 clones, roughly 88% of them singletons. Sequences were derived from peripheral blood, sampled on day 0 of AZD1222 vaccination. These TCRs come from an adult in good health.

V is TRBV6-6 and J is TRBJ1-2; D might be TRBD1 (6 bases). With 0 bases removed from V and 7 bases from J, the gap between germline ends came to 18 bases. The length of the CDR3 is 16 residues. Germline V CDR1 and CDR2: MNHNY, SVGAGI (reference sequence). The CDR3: CASSYSQGTLSPGYTF. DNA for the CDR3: TGTGCCAGCAGTTACTCCCAAGGGACACTCTCTCCTGGCTACACCTTC.

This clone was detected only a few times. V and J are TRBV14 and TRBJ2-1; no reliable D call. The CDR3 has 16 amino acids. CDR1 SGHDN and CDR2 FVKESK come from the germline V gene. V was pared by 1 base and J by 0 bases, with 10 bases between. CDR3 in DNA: TGTGCCAGCAGCCAAGTCGCCTGGAGCTCCTACAATGAGCAGTTCTTC. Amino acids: CASSQVAWSSYNEQFF.

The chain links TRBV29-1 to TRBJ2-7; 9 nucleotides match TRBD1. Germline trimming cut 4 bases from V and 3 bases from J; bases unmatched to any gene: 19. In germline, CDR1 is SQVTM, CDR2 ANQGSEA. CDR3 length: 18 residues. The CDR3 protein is CSVVWGTGHNWRFYEQYF. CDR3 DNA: TGCAGCGTTGTGTGGGGGACAGGGCACAATTGGAGATTCTACGAGCAGTACTTC.

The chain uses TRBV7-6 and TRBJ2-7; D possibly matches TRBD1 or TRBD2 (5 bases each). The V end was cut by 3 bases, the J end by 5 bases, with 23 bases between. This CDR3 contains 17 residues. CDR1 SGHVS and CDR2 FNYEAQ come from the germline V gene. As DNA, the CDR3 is TGTGCCAGCAGCTTTGAGGGGAACTTGGTTAGCTTCGACGAGCAGTACTTC. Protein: CASSFEGNLVSFDEQYF.

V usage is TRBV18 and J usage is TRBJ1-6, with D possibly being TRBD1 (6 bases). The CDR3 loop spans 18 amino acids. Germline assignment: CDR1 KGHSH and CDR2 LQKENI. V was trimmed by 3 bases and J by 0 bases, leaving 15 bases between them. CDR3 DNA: TGTGCCAGCTCACCGCAACAGGGTTGGAGCTCCTATAATTCACCCCTCCACTTT. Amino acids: CASSPQQGWSSYNSPLHF.

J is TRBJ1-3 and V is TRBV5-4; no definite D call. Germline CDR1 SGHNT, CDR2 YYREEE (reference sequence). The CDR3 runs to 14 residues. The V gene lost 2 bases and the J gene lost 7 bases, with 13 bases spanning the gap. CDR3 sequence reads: CASSFASGGNTIYF. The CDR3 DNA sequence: TGTGCCAGCAGCTTTGCCTCGGGCGGGAACACCATATATTTT.

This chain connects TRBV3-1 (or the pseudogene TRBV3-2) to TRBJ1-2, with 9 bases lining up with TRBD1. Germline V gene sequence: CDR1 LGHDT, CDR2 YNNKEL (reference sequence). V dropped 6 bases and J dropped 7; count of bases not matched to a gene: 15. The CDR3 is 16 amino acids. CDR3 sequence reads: CASSHSTTGQGGGYTF. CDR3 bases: TGTGCCAGCAGTCACTCGACTACGGGACAGGGCGGTGGCTACACCTTC.

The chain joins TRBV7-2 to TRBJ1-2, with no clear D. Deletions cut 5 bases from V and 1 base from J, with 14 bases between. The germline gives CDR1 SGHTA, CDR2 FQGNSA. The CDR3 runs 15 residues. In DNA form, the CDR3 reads TGTGCCAGCAGCCCGGGTTTGGGGAATAACTATGGCTACACCTTC. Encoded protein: CASSPGLGNNYGYTF.

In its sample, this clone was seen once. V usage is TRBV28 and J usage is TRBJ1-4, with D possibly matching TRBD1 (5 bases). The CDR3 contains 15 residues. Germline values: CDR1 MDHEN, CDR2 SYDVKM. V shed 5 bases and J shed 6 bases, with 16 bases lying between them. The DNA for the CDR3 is TGTGCCAGCAGTCCCTACCGCACGGGGGATGAAAAACTGTTTTTT. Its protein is CASSPYRTGDEKLFF.

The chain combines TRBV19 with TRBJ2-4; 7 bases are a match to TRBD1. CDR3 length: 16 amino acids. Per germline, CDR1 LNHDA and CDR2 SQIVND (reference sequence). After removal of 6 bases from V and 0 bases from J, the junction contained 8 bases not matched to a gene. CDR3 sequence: CASSGDSYLAKNIQYF. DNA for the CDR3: TGTGCCAGTAGCGGGGACAGCTACCTAGCCAAAAACATTCAGTACTTC.

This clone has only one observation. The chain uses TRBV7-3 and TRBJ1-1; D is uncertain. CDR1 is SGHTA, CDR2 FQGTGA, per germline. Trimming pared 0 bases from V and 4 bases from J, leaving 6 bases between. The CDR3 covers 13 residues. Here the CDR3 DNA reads TGTGCCAGCAGCTTAACGAGCCTCACTGAAGCTTTCTTT. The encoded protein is CASSLTSLTEAFF.

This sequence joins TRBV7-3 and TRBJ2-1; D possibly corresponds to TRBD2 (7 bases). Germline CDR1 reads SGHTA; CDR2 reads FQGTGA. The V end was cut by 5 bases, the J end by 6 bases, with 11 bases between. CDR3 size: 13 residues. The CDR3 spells CASSLGGPNEQFF. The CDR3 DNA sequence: TGTGCCAGCAGCCTGGGGGGGCCCAATGAGCAGTTCTTC.

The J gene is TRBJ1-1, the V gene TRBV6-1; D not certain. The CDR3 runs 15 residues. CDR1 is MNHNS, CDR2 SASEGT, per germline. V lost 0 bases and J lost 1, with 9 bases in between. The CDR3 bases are TGTGCCAGCAGTGAAGCGGTGTCCGGGAACACTGAAGCTTTCTTT. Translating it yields CASSEAVSGNTEAFF.

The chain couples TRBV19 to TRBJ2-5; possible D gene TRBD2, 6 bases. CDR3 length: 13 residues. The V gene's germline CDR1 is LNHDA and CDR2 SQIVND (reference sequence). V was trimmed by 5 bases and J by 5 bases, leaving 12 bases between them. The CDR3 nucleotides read TGTGCCAGTAGTCCGACAGCGGGCGAGACCCAGTACTTC. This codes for CASSPTAGETQYF.

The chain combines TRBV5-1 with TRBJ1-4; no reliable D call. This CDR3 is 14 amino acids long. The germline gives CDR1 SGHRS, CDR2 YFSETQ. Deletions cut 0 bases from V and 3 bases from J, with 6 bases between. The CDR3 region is CASSLDPANEKLFF. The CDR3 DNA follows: TGCGCCAGCAGCTTGGACCCAGCTAATGAAAAACTGTTTTTT.

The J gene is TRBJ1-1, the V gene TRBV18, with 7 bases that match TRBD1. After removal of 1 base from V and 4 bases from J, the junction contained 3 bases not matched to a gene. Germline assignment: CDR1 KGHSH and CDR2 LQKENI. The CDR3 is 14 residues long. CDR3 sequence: CASSPQGGPTEAFF. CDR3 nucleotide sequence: TGTGCCAGCTCACCACAAGGGGGCCCCACTGAAGCTTTCTTT. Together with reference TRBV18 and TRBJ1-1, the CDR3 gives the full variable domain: NAGVMQNPRHLVRRRGQEARLRCSPMKGHSHVYWYRQLPEEGLKFMVYLQKENIIDESGMPKERFSAEFPKEGPSILRIQQVVRGDSAAYFCASSPQGGPTEAFFGQGTRLTVV.

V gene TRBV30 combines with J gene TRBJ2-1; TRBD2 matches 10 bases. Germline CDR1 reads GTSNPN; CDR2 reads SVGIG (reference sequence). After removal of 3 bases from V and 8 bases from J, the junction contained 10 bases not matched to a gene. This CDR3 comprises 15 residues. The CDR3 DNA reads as TGTGCCTGGAGCGATACTAGCGGGATCCGGGATGAGCAGTTCTTC. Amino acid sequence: CAWSDTSGIRDEQFF.

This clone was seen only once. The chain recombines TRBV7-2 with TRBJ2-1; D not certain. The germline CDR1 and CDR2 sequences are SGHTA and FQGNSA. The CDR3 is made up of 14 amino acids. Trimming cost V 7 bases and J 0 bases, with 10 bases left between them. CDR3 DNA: TGTGCCAGCACTCGACTCGACTCCTACAATGAGCAGTTCTTC. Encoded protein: CASTRLDSYNEQFF.

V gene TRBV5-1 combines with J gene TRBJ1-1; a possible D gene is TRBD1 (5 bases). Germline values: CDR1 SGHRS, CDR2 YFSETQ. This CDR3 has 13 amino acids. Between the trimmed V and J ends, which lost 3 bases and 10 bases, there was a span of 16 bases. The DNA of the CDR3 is TGCGCCAGCAGCTACGACAGAGAGTCTGGAGCTTTCTTT. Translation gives CASSYDRESGAFF.

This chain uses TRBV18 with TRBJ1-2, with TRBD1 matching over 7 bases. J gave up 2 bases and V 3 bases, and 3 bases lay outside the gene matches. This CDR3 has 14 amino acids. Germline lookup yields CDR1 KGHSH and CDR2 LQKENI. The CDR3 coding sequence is TGTGCCAGCTCACCGCAGACAGGGAACTATGGCTACACCTTC. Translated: CASSPQTGNYGYTF.

Here the CDR3 reads CASSQGTSGSAETQYF. For the CDR3, the DNA is TGTGCCAGCAGCCAAGGGACTAGCGGGTCTGCGGAGACCCAGTACTTC. This sequence joins TRBV4-2 and TRBJ2-5, with 11 bases that match TRBD2. The CDR3 length is 16 residues. V shed 1 base, J shed 5 bases, and the junction held 6 bases outside the gene matches. Germline V gene sequence: CDR1 LGHNA, CDR2 YNFKEQ.

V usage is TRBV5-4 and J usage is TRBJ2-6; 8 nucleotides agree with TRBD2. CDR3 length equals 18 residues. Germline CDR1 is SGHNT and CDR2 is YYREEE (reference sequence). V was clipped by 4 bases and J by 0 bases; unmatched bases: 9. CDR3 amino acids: CASSQSGRGSSGANVLTF. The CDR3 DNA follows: TGTGCCAGCAGCCAAAGCGGGAGAGGTTCCTCTGGGGCCAACGTCCTGACTTTC. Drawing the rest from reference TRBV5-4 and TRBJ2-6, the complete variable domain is ETGVTQSPTHLIKTRGQQVTLRCSSQSGHNTVSWYQQALGQGPQFIFQYYREEENGRGNFPPRFSGLQFPNYSSELNVNALELDDSALYLCASSQSGRGSSGANVLTFGAGSRLTVL.